This T cell receptor beta chain was identified in a study of T-cell memory formation after mild COVID-19. Broader study findings: Within pre-infection memory, some responding clones were found, suggesting cross-reactive memory joined.

TCRdb independently ran MiXCR on the 5' RACE reads; one entry per CDR3 protein. The data contain roughly 450,000 distinct CDR3 sequences, roughly 18% of them singletons. CDR1 and CDR2 (germline): SGDLS, YYNGEE. This CDR3 has 14 residues. Trimming removed 0 bases at V and 0 bases at J, with 7 bases between. This clonotype was seen a handful of times. Antigen unknown. The sample comprised PBMCs or a T cell subset sorted from them (not recorded which). V usage is TRBV9 and J usage is TRBJ2-7; D is ambiguous. The clonotype originates from an adult woman who had mild COVID-19 (a few samples of this study predate the infection). Cell type and time point are not known. The CDR3 DNA is TGTGCCAGCAGCGTAGGGAGCGACTCCTACGAGCAGTACTTC. Its protein is CASSVGSDSYEQYF.